The rows below give T cell receptor beta chains drawn from one sample of a study of blood T cell repertoires in COVID-19. The method was immunoSEQ multiplex PCR; TCRdb's version includes in-frame clones alone and lacks a portion of them. The repertoire includes fewer than 200,000 clones, approximately 85% of them detected once, and about 8.4% sits in the top ten. Sequencing was performed on PBMCs or T cells enriched from blood (not recorded which). The receptors were sampled from a young woman who had recovered from COVID-19. The CDR3 runs from the conserved cysteine through the conserved F or W. D genes are given only for firm matches.

j_call: TRBJ1-1
v_call: TRBV6-1
d_call: TRBD1
cdr3_nt: TGTGCCAGCAGTGACACAGGGGACACTGAAGCTTTCTTT
cdr3_aa: CASSDTGDTEAFF

j_call: TRBJ2-2
v_call: TRBV2
d_call: TRBD1
cdr3_nt: TGTGCCAGCAGTGACCCCAGGGGGCGCGGCGGGGAGCTGTTTTTT
cdr3_aa: CASSDPRGRGGELFF

j_call: TRBJ2-1
v_call: TRBV27
d_call: NA
cdr3_nt: TGTGCCAGCAGACTTCTGGAAGCTAGCAGCGAGCAGTTCTTC
cdr3_aa: CASRLLEASSEQFF

j_call: TRBJ2-7
v_call: TRBV7-9
d_call: NA
cdr3_nt: TGTGCCAGCAGCTTCCCGGATTGGAGGCAAGGACACGAGCAGTACTTC
cdr3_aa: CASSFPDWRQGHEQYF

j_call: TRBJ1-2
v_call: TRBV20-1
d_call: NA
cdr3_nt: TGCAGTGTGGCTGTCTATGGCTACACCTTC
cdr3_aa: CSVAVYGYTF

j_call: TRBJ2-1
v_call: TRBV11-2
d_call: TRBD2
cdr3_nt: TGTGCCAGCAGCTTACCATTGAGCGGGAGGACTCTTTACAATGAGCAGTTCTTC
cdr3_aa: CASSLPLSGRTLYNEQFF

j_call: TRBJ1-5
v_call: TRBV10-2
d_call: TRBD1
cdr3_nt: TGCTCTACTACAGGGACAGTTAATCAGCCCCAGCATTTT
cdr3_aa: CSTTGTVNQPQHF

j_call: TRBJ1-1
v_call: TRBV7-2
d_call: TRBD1
cdr3_nt: TGTGCCAGCAGTTTACACAGGGGGCCGAACACTGAAGCTTTCTTT
cdr3_aa: CASSLHRGPNTEAFF

j_call: TRBJ2-7
v_call: TRBV28
d_call: NA
cdr3_nt: TGTGCCAGCGGGACACCACCATACGAGCAGTACTTC
cdr3_aa: CASGTPPYEQYF

j_call: TRBJ1-4
v_call: TRBV27
d_call: NA
cdr3_nt: TGTGCCAGCGGCGGGGGAACTAATGAAAAACTGTTTTTT
cdr3_aa: CASGGGTNEKLFF